This record looks at one T cell receptor beta chain sequence and its context. In TCRdb, the RT-PCR reads were re-called with MiXCR into one record per CDR3 protein. This sample carries about 680,000 distinct CDR3 sequences, 11% to 15% of them seen once, and the ten largest clones take just over 3.5%. V lost 2 bases to trimming and J lost 8 bases, with 10 bases between them. Germline V gives CDR1 SGHRS, CDR2 YFSETQ. The CDR3 sequence is 12 residues long. Sequenced input: memory CD4+ T cells from blood. This receptor was taken from a female donor in good health, serving as a healthy control. The gene calls are TRBV5-1 and TRBJ1-2; D remains ambiguous. The chain's CDR3 is CASSFDPGGYTF. DNA of the CDR3: TGCGCCAGCAGCTTCGACCCTGGGGGCTACACCTTC. Looking up the rest from reference TRBV5-1 and TRBJ1-2 gives the full variable domain: KAGVTQTPRYLIKTRGQQVTLSCSPISGHRSVSWYQQTPGQGLQFLFEYFSETQRNKGNFPGRFSGRQFSNSRSEMNVSTLELGDSALYLCASSFDPGGYTFGSGTRLTVV.